Below are 31 T cell receptor beta chains sequenced from a single sample in a study of T cells in Graves' hyperthyroidism and ophthalmopathy. Amplified TCR beta CDR3 regions derived from RNA transcripts. RT-PCR in the first round (using the HTBI primer set) targeted the TCR CDR3. TCRdb independently ran MiXCR on the multiplex PCR reads; one entry per CDR3 protein. The repertoire holds approximately 560,000 distinct CDR3 sequences, with approximately 14% as singletons. The specimen sequenced was blood. The receptors originated from a woman aged 25-40 years with Graves' hyperthyroidism.

This clonotype has a count of ten or more. V usage is TRBV7-6 and J usage is TRBJ2-7; D unresolved. CDR1 and CDR2 (germline): SGHVS, FNYEAQ. The CDR3 length is 14 residues. V lost 5 bases to trimming and J lost 3 bases, with 14 bases between them. The CDR3 reads CASSPQVSFYEQYF. In DNA form, the CDR3 reads TGTGCCAGCAGCCCCCAGGTCTCTTTCTACGAGCAGTACTTC.

This clonotype was seen ten or more times. The J gene is TRBJ2-7, the V gene TRBV13, with 10 bases identical to TRBD2. The CDR3 is 13 residues long. Looked up from germline, CDR1 is PRHDT and CDR2 is FYEKMQ (reference sequence). V gave up 8 bases and J gave up 4 bases; unmatched junction bases: 5. CDR3 region: CASGTSGMYEQYF. In nucleotides, the CDR3 is TGTGCCAGCGGAACTAGCGGGATGTACGAGCAGTACTTC. The whole variable domain, filled in from reference TRBV13 and TRBJ2-7, reads AAGVIQSPRHLIKEKRETATLKCYPIPRHDTVYWYQQGPGQDPQFLISFYEKMQSDKGSIPDRFSAQQFSDYHSELNMSSLELGDSALYFCASGTSGMYEQYFGPGTRLTVT.

This clonotype was observed a few times. The chain uses TRBV12-3 or TRBV12-4 and TRBJ2-4; 9 nucleotides line up with TRBD2. This CDR3 is 17 amino acids long. V lost 1 base, J lost 4 bases, and 8 bases stayed unmatched. The CDR3 DNA is TGTGCCAGCAGTTTAGACGGCAGCGGGAGGACTAAAAACATTCAGTACTTC. Encoded protein: CASSLDGSGRTKNIQYF.

The gene calls are TRBV18 and TRBJ1-3; D gene ambiguous. The CDR3 has 17 amino acids. Looked up from germline, CDR1 is KGHSH and CDR2 is LQKENI. V lost 3 bases and J 0 bases, leaving 15 bases between the germline ends. This CDR3 reads CASSPRTAGSSGNTIYF. As DNA, the CDR3 is TGTGCCAGCTCACCTCGAACGGCAGGAAGCTCTGGAAACACCATATATTTT.

The table lists this clonotype with many counts. The CDR3 DNA sequence: TGTGCCAGCAGTGTATCACAGGGGGGCAATCAGCCCCAGCATTTT. Translating gives CASSVSQGGNQPQHF. V and J are TRBV6-1 and TRBJ1-5; 8 bases map to TRBD1. This CDR3 has 15 amino acids. CDR1 is MNHNS and CDR2 is SASEGT in the germline V gene. V lost 4 bases and J lost 2; bases outside the gene matches: 4.

V usage is TRBV6-1 and J usage is TRBJ2-3; D ambiguous. Trimming took off 6 bases at V and 4 bases at J, with 5 bases between the two ends. CDR1 and CDR2 (germline): MNHNS, SASEGT. The CDR3 extends over 11 amino acids. The CDR3 spells CASRRSDTQYF. DNA for the CDR3: TGTGCCAGCAGGAGATCAGATACGCAGTATTTT.

This clonotype was counted ten times or more. The rearrangement joins TRBV20-1 to TRBJ1-1, with TRBD1 as a possible D gene (5 bases). V gave up 1 base and J gave up 2 bases, with 14 bases separating them. Germline V lookup: CDR1 DFQATT, CDR2 SNEGSKA (reference sequence). The length of the CDR3 is 15 residues. The CDR3 here is CSARATGGLNTEAFF. DNA of the CDR3: TGCAGTGCTAGAGCTACCGGGGGACTCAACACTGAAGCTTTCTTT.

The chain is built from TRBV27 and TRBJ1-1, with D possibly matching TRBD1 (6 bases). The CDR3 has 12 amino acids. CDR1 is MNHEY, CDR2 SMNVEV, per germline (reference sequence). V was shortened by 6 bases and J by 4 bases, with 9 bases between the two germline ends. CDR3 nucleotides: TGTGCCAGCAGAGAACAGGGCACTGAAGCTTTCTTT. Translation: CASREQGTEAFF.

The chain uses TRBV9 and TRBJ2-2; weak D call: TRBD2 (6 bases). The V gene lost 0 bases and the J gene lost 0 bases, with 9 bases spanning the gap. The CDR3 length is 16 residues. Germline assignment: CDR1 SGDLS and CDR2 YYNGEE. The CDR3 loop reads CASSVVGTPNTGELFF. The CDR3 nucleotides are TGTGCCAGCAGCGTAGTTGGGACTCCGAACACCGGGGAGCTGTTTTTT. The full variable domain, completed using reference TRBV9 and TRBJ2-2, is DSGVTQTPKHLITATGQRVTLRCSPRSGDLSVYWYQQSLDQGLQFLIQYYNGEERAKGNILERFSAQQFPDLHSELNLSSLELGDSALYFCASSVVGTPNTGELFFGEGSRLTVL.

Ten or more counts support this clonotype. The J gene is TRBJ2-2, the V gene TRBV11-2; D is undetermined. Germline V gene sequence: CDR1 SGHAT, CDR2 FQNNGV. This CDR3 contains 14 residues. Trimming shortened V by 2 bases and J by 4 bases, and 8 bases separated the two germline ends. The CDR3 is CASSLPSGTGELFF. The CDR3 bases are TGTGCCAGCAGCTTACCCTCGGGCACCGGGGAGCTGTTTTTT.

At least ten counts were recorded for this clonotype. V usage is TRBV12-3 or TRBV12-4 and J usage is TRBJ1-6; 8 nucleotides agree with TRBD1. V lost 6 bases, J lost 9 bases, and 7 bases stayed unmatched. This CDR3 is built from 14 residues. CDR3 DNA: TGTGCCAGCAGAACCGGGACAGGAGGTTCACCCCTCCACTTT. Residues: CASRTGTGGSPLHF.

This chain connects TRBV6-6 to TRBJ2-7, with 9 bases fitting TRBD2. CDR3 size: 19 residues. With V trimmed by 1 base and J by 9 bases, 22 bases remained unmatched. Per germline, CDR1 MNHNY and CDR2 SVGAGI (reference sequence). The CDR3 reads CASSYFEYSSGRIYVGQYF. CDR3 DNA: TGTGCCAGCAGTTACTTTGAATATAGTAGCGGGAGAATATATGTTGGGCAGTACTTC.

This clonotype occurred a few times. J is TRBJ2-7 and V is TRBV18; 12 bases match TRBD2. Germline V CDR1 and CDR2: KGHSH, LQKENI. Unmatched junction bases numbered 5, after V lost 1 base and J lost 4 bases. This CDR3 spans 16 amino acids. CDR3 in DNA: TGTGCCAGCTCACCACGAACGGGGACTAGCGGGTACGAGCAGTACTTC. It specifies CASSPRTGTSGYEQYF.

This clonotype was recorded a few times. This sequence joins TRBV6-1 and TRBJ1-1; D ambiguous. Germline values: CDR1 MNHNS, CDR2 SASEGT. Trimming pared 9 bases from V and 1 base from J, leaving 12 bases between. CDR3 size: 13 residues. CDR3 sequence (DNA): TGTGCCAGTATGTTCGGAGAGAACACTGAAGCTTTCTTT. Its protein is CASMFGENTEAFF.

This clonotype came up many times. V gene TRBV7-9 combines with J gene TRBJ1-1; possible D gene TRBD1, 6 bases. The CDR3 sequence is 12 residues long. Germline V CDR1 and CDR2: SEHNR, FQNEAQ (reference sequence). V was clipped by 5 bases and J by 8 bases, with 12 bases between them. The CDR3 loop reads CASSLTGEEAFF. CDR3 in DNA: TGTGCCAGCAGCCTGACAGGAGAAGAAGCTTTCTTT.

This clonotype showed up many times. The chain couples TRBV12-3 or TRBV12-4 to TRBJ1-5; no definite D call. Trimming pared 2 bases from V and 5 bases from J, leaving 7 bases between. There are 13 residues in the CDR3. CDR3 coding DNA: TGTGCCAGCAGTTTATGGGAGGATCAGCCCCAGCATTTT. This translates into CASSLWEDQPQHF.

At least ten counts were recorded for this clonotype. This chain joins TRBV3-1 and TRBJ1-1; perhaps TRBD1 as D (5 bases). Germline V gives CDR1 LGHDT, CDR2 YNNKEL (reference sequence). This CDR3 comprises 12 residues. V was clipped by 4 bases and J by 7 bases, with 10 bases between them. Written as DNA, the CDR3 is TGTGCCAGCAGCCTAAGGACATTTGAAGCTTTCTTT. This translates into CASSLRTFEAFF. Complete variable domain (other parts from reference TRBV3-1 and TRBJ1-1): DTAVSQTPKYLVTQMGNDKSIKCEQNLGHDTMYWYKQDSKKFLKIMFSYNNKELIINETVPNRFSPKSPDKAHLNLHINSLELGDSAVYFCASSLRTFEAFFGQGTRLTVV.

This clonotype was seen many times. The rearrangement links TRBV2 to TRBJ2-1; the D gene is possibly TRBD2 (6 bases). CDR1 and CDR2 from the germline V gene are SNHLY and FYNNEI. Trimming took 4 bases from V and 6 from J, leaving 16 bases between them. There are 15 residues in the CDR3. The CDR3 reads CASSGPEGLSNEQFF. CDR3 nucleotide sequence: TGTGCCAGCAGTGGCCCGGAGGGCCTGTCCAATGAGCAGTTCTTC.

This clonotype was observed a handful of times. An end of the junction differs from the germline gene, which may be a read error. The rearrangement joins TRBV7-9 to TRBJ2-7, with a possible D match to TRBD2 (5 bases). This CDR3 region has 13 residues. The germline CDR1 and CDR2 sequences are SEHNR and FQNEAQ (reference sequence). This CDR3 is CANSSGRGGEQYF. The CDR3 DNA reads TGTGCCAACAGCTCCGGTCGGGGTGGCGAGCAGTACTTC.

This clonotype showed up just a few times. The chain employs TRBV11-2 and TRBJ2-1; 7 bases line up with TRBD2. Germline-derived CDR1 and CDR2 are SGHAT and FQNNGV. The J segment lost 0 bases and the V segment lost 0 bases, leaving 11 bases of the junction unmatched. The CDR3 runs to 19 residues. The CDR3 loop reads CASSLDITGGGFSYNEQFF. CDR3 DNA sequence: TGTGCCAGCAGCTTAGATATTACTGGGGGGGGGTTCTCCTACAATGAGCAGTTCTTC.

For this clonotype: The junction and the germline gene differ at one end; a read error may be behind it. The rearrangement joins TRBV4-2 to TRBJ2-2; D may be TRBD1 (6 bases). In germline, CDR1 is LGHNA, CDR2 YNFKEQ. This CDR3 has 15 amino acids. CDR3 amino acids: CTSNRDTLYTGELFF. For the CDR3, the DNA is TGTACCAGCAACCGGGACACCCTTTACACCGGGGAGCTGTTTTTT.

In this sample, this clonotype turned up a few times. The DNA for the CDR3 is TGCAGTGCGCGGACTCCGAACACCGGGGAGCTGTTTTTT. This gives the protein CSARTPNTGELFF. The genes are TRBV20-1 and TRBJ2-2; maybe TRBD2 (5 bases). CDR1 and CDR2 (germline): DFQATT, SNEGSKA (reference sequence). V was cut by 6 bases and J by 0 bases, with 8 bases left in between. CDR3 length: 13 residues.

This clonotype appeared many times. This chain joins TRBV5-1 and TRBJ2-1; 9 bases align to TRBD2. The trim removed 6 bases at V and 9 bases at J, leaving 16 bases unmatched. The CDR3 runs to 16 residues. Germline assignment: CDR1 SGHRS and CDR2 YFSETQ. The CDR3 sequence is CASTGLAGGARFEQFF. The CDR3 DNA sequence: TGCGCCAGCACTGGTCTGGCGGGAGGGGCGAGATTTGAGCAGTTCTTC.

This clonotype was picked up many times. The V gene is TRBV28, the J gene TRBJ2-1, with TRBD2 matching over 8 bases. The CDR3 runs 16 residues. The J segment lost 5 bases and the V segment lost 5 bases, leaving 11 bases of the junction unmatched. CDR1 and CDR2 from the germline V gene are MDHEN and SYDVKM. CDR3 protein: CASSTPIGSGDNEQFF. In nucleotides, the CDR3 is TGTGCCAGCAGTACCCCCATCGGTAGCGGGGACAATGAGCAGTTCTTC.

This clonotype was counted ten times or more. The junction does not match germline at one end; this may be a read error. The V call is TRBV7-2, the J call TRBJ2-7, with D hard to call. The germline gives CDR1 SGHTA, CDR2 FQGNSA. This CDR3 spans 12 amino acids. CDR3 protein: CASTLFAGEQYF. CDR3 sequence (DNA): TGTGCCAGCACCTTATTCGCCGGCGAGCAGTACTTC.

This clonotype was recorded at least ten times. CDR3 bases: TGTGCCAGTGAGTGGTCAGTAGGGGAGCAGTACTTC. This codes for CASEWSVGEQYF. The rearrangement uses TRBV2 and TRBJ2-7; D unresolved. Germline CDR1 is SNHLY and CDR2 is FYNNEI. The CDR3 is 12 amino acids. Between the trimmed V and J ends, which lost 9 bases and 7 bases, there was a span of 16 bases.

This clonotype turned up a few times. The V and J genes are TRBV19 and TRBJ2-2; TRBD1 agrees at 7 bases. The germline CDR1 and CDR2 sequences are LNHDA and SQIVND (reference sequence). CDR3 length: 15 amino acids. Trimming removed 2 bases from V and 3 bases from J; junction bases left unmatched: 3. The CDR3 reads CASSIRQGDTGELFF. CDR3 bases: TGTGCCAGTAGTATACGACAGGGAGACACCGGGGAGCTGTTTTTT.

In its sample, this clonotype was seen many times. This chain links TRBV3-1 with TRBJ2-1; TRBD2 might be the D (5 bases). This CDR3 is built from 15 residues. Germline V lookup: CDR1 LGHDT, CDR2 YNNKEL (reference sequence). With 0 bases removed from V and 0 bases from J, the gap between germline ends came to 6 bases. CDR3 nucleotides: TGTGCCAGCAGCCAAGACGGGATCTCCTACAATGAGCAGTTCTTC. Encoded protein: CASSQDGISYNEQFF.

This clonotype was observed many times. J is TRBJ2-2 and V is TRBV27, with 8 bases that match TRBD1. Germline CDR1 reads MNHEY; CDR2 reads SMNVEV (reference sequence). J was trimmed by 1 base and V by 7 bases; bases with no gene match: 11. The CDR3 is made up of 17 amino acids. The chain's CDR3 is CASIPSAGTGNTGELFF. In DNA form, the CDR3 reads TGTGCCAGCATCCCCTCCGCCGGGACAGGGAACACCGGGGAGCTGTTTTTT.

The chain uses TRBV18 and TRBJ2-2; D is ambiguous. Trimming took off 0 bases at V and 8 bases at J, with 10 bases between the two ends. Germline V gene lookup returns CDR1 KGHSH and CDR2 LQKENI. The CDR3 is made up of 14 amino acids. CDR3 coding DNA: TGTGCCAGCTCACCACCAGGGCCCATAGGGGAGCTGTTTTTT. This gives the protein CASSPPGPIGELFF.

The J gene is TRBJ2-1, the V gene TRBV11-2; weak D call: TRBD2 (6 bases). V shed 0 bases and J shed 10 bases, with 7 bases lying between them. Per germline, CDR1 SGHAT and CDR2 FQNNGV. The CDR3 is 12 residues long. Here the CDR3 reads CASSLERGEQFF. DNA for the CDR3: TGTGCCAGCAGCTTAGAGCGGGGAGAGCAGTTCTTC.